These 3 T cell receptor beta chains came from one sample sequenced in a study of technical replicates of blood from several donors. TCRdb's copy holds only in-frame clones and misses some; the assay was immunoSEQ multiplex PCR. The data contain tens of thousands of clones, approximately 91% of them singletons. The specimen sequenced was PBMCs. These receptors were obtained from a human donor in good health. Some clones in this sample may be carry-over from other donors' samples.

The CDR3 region has the DNA TGCAGTGCCAAGACGGGAGATACGCAGTATTTT. Translation: CSAKTGDTQYF. V gene TRBV20-1 combines with J gene TRBJ2-3; D call uncertain. This CDR3 spans 11 amino acids. Trimming pared 6 bases from V and 5 bases from J, leaving 9 bases between. From germline, CDR1 is DFQATT and CDR2 SNEGSKA (reference sequence).

This chain links TRBV6-1 with TRBJ1-1, with TRBD1 matching 7 bases. The CDR3 is made up of 14 amino acids. The germline V gene encodes CDR1 MNHNS and CDR2 SASEGT. The V and J ends lost 4 bases and 4 bases, in that order; junction bases with no gene match: 6. CDR3 amino acids: CASSGQGGGTEAFF. Written as DNA, the CDR3 is TGTGCCAGCAGTGGACAGGGAGGAGGCACTGAAGCTTTCTTT.

This chain connects TRBV30 to TRBJ2-7, with TRBD2 matching 7 bases. V was pared by 0 bases and J by 5 bases, with 4 bases of the junction left unmatched. The CDR3 contains 13 residues. The germline CDR1 and CDR2 sequences are GTSNPN and SVGIG (reference sequence). The CDR3 DNA reads as TGTGCCTGGAGTGTACTGCGGGAGAACGAGCAGTACTTC. It encodes CAWSVLRENEQYF.